The clone carrying this T cell receptor (beta chain) was seen at least ten times. The data stem from a study of CDR3 diversity in severe acne. One entry per CDR3 protein results from TCRdb running MiXCR on the PCR reads. The sample has tens of thousands of distinct CDR3 sequences; 51% are singletons. This receptor was taken from a male donor in good health, without acne. Sequenced material: blood.

CDR3 sequence (DNA): TGTGCCAGCAGCTCAGAAAGCAATCAGCCCCAGCATTTT. It is translated as CASSSESNQPQHF. J is TRBJ1-5 and V is TRBV5-8; no clear D. Per germline, CDR1 SGHTS and CDR2 YDEGEE. The CDR3 runs to 13 residues. V shed 3 bases and J shed 1 base, with 5 bases lying between them.